One sample yielded the 20 T cell receptor beta chains listed below, sequenced in a study of blood T cell repertoires in COVID-19. Here immunoSEQ multiplex PCR was the method, and the copy in TCRdb shows in-frame clones only, minus some. The table shows about 130,000 clones, with roughly four fifths occurring only once. The sequencing sample was made of peripheral blood. The receptors come from a man aged 40-49 years with active or convalescent COVID-19.

This clone was seen a single time. The CDR3 bases are TGTGCCAGCAGTTACAAACAGGGGCGGACTGAAAAACTGTTTTTT. Amino acids: CASSYKQGRTEKLFF. The chain combines TRBV6-2 or TRBV6-3 with TRBJ1-4, with 7 bases identical to TRBD1. The CDR3 spans 15 residues. Germline V gene lookup returns CDR1 MNHEY and CDR2 SVGEGT. V lost 2 bases to trimming and J lost 7 bases; unmatched junction nucleotides: 7.

The chain carries TRBV6-6 and TRBJ2-2, with D tentatively TRBD1 (6 bases). Germline CDR1 and CDR2: MNHNY and SVGAGI (reference sequence). CDR3 length: 13 amino acids. Trimming stripped 4 bases from V and 6 bases from J, with 9 bases between. The CDR3 sequence: CASSSAGAGELFF. The CDR3 nucleotides are TGTGCCAGCAGTTCCGCAGGGGCCGGGGAGCTGTTTTTT.

This chain joins TRBV11-2 and TRBJ1-6; a weak D match, TRBD1 (6 bases). Germline loops: CDR1 SGHAT, CDR2 FQNNGV. Trimming cost V 7 bases and J 9 bases, with 10 bases left between them. This CDR3 contains 12 residues. The DNA of the CDR3 is TGTGCCAGCACTCTAGGGGGTTCACCCCTCCACTTT. Amino acid sequence: CASTLGGSPLHF.

The chain joins TRBV7-9 to TRBJ2-1; 7 nucleotides align to TRBD1. J was trimmed by 1 base and V by 6 bases; bases with no gene match: 6. The V gene's germline CDR1 is SEHNR and CDR2 FQNEAQ (reference sequence). The length of the CDR3 is 15 residues. The chain's CDR3 is CASSPLQGSYNEQFF. The CDR3 DNA sequence: TGTGCCAGCAGTCCCTTACAGGGGTCCTACAATGAGCAGTTCTTC. Full variable domain (rest looked up from reference TRBV7-9 and TRBJ2-1): DTGVSQNPRHKITKRGQNVTFRCDPISEHNRLYWYRQTLGQGPEFLTYFQNEAQLEKSRLLSDRFSAERPKGSFSTLEIQRTEQGDSAMYLCASSPLQGSYNEQFFGPGTRLTVL.

The chain couples TRBV19 to TRBJ1-5, with a tentative D call TRBD1 (5 bases). V lost 5 bases and J lost 7, with 12 bases in between. The CDR3 length is 13 residues. Germline lookup yields CDR1 LNHDA and CDR2 SQIVND (reference sequence). The CDR3 loop is CASSDTGGQPQHF. CDR3 DNA: TGTGCCAGTAGTGACACAGGCGGACAGCCCCAGCATTTT.

This chain links TRBV10-3 with TRBJ2-2; D might be TRBD1 (6 bases). The V end was cut by 6 bases, the J end by 3 bases, with 11 bases between. The V gene's germline CDR1 is ENHRY and CDR2 SYGVKD. CDR3 length: 14 residues. The CDR3 nucleotides read TGTGCCATCAGACCGGGACAATACACCGGGGAGCTGTTTTTT. Protein sequence: CAIRPGQYTGELFF.

The chain employs TRBV7-2 and TRBJ2-7; D is perhaps TRBD2 (6 bases). The germline V gene encodes CDR1 SGHTA and CDR2 FQGNSA. The V and J ends lost 2 bases and 3 bases respectively, with 14 bases between them. The CDR3 consists of 15 residues. In DNA, the CDR3 is TGTGCCAGCAGCTTAACCGGCGGGATGATCTACGAGCAGTACTTC. It translates to CASSLTGGMIYEQYF.

The rearrangement joins TRBV7-2 to TRBJ2-7; weak D call: TRBD2 (7 bases). CDR1 SGHTA and CDR2 FQGNSA come from the germline V gene. The CDR3 covers 17 residues. With 4 bases removed from V and 0 bases from J, the gap between germline ends came to 19 bases. CDR3 region: CASSSSIGGGSSYEQYF. The CDR3 DNA is TGTGCCAGCAGCTCTAGTATAGGGGGGGGCAGCTCCTACGAGCAGTACTTC.

The chain recombines TRBV30 with TRBJ1-2; D is possibly TRBD1 (5 bases). The V end was cut by 2 bases, the J end by 8 bases, with 15 bases between. CDR1 and CDR2 (germline): GTSNPN, SVGIG (reference sequence). CDR3 size: 13 residues. The CDR3 nucleotides read TGTGCCTGGAGTCCTCCGGGGGGGTTAGGCTACACCTTC. Translating it yields CAWSPPGGLGYTF.

The V and J genes are TRBV11-1 and TRBJ2-2, with 10 positions matching TRBD2. Trimming at V came to 5 bases and at J to 2 bases, leaving 5 bases not matched to a gene. The germline CDR1 and CDR2 sequences are SGHAT and FQDESV (reference sequence). This CDR3 is built from 16 residues. CDR3 sequence: CASSDLAGVNTGELFF. CDR3 in DNA: TGTGCCAGCAGCGACCTAGCGGGGGTAAACACCGGGGAGCTGTTTTTT.

The V and J genes are TRBV3-1 (or the pseudogene TRBV3-2) and TRBJ2-7; maybe TRBD2 (6 bases). The CDR3 consists of 15 residues. V lost 2 bases and J 2 bases, leaving 13 bases between the germline ends. In germline, CDR1 is LGHDT, CDR2 YNNKEL (reference sequence). CDR3 protein: CASSQLAGFAYEQYF. The CDR3 nucleotides read TGTGCCAGCAGCCAATTGGCGGGGTTCGCCTACGAGCAGTACTTC.

This clone was seen repeatedly, ten times or more. The CDR3 DNA sequence: TGTGCCAGCAGCCTTTCCGTGGAGCAGTACTTC. Its translation is CASSLSVEQYF. V is TRBV3-1 (or the pseudogene TRBV3-2) and J is TRBJ2-7, with D unclear. CDR1 is LGHDT and CDR2 is YNNKEL in the germline V gene (reference sequence). Trimming took off 4 bases at V and 7 bases at J, with 8 bases between the two ends. This CDR3 comprises 11 residues.

This clone was recorded only once. The rearrangement links TRBV10-3 to TRBJ2-3, with D unclear. This CDR3 spans 11 amino acids. Germline CDR1 and CDR2: ENHRY and SYGVKD. Deletions cut 2 bases from V and 5 bases from J, with 2 bases between. The CDR3 DNA reads as TGTGCCATCAGTGAGCTAGATACGCAGTATTTT. Its translation: CAISELDTQYF.

This clone appeared a few times. The chain links TRBV7-8 to TRBJ2-7; 12 nucleotides align to TRBD2. Germline V gives CDR1 SGHVS, CDR2 FQNEAQ. The CDR3 is 15 residues long. V shed 3 bases and J 4 bases; nucleotides not matched to a gene: 4. CDR3 region: CASSLGLAGLYEQYF. DNA of the CDR3: TGTGCCAGCAGCTTGGGACTAGCGGGTTTATACGAGCAGTACTTC.

The rearrangement uses TRBV7-3 and TRBJ1-1; 8 bases agree with TRBD1. Unmatched junction bases numbered 7, after V lost 4 bases and J lost 6 bases. This CDR3 is 14 amino acids long. Germline CDR1 and CDR2: SGHTA and FQGTGA. The CDR3 nucleotides are TGTGCCAGCAGCTCCACCGGGACAGGCTCTGAAGCTTTCTTT. Amino acid sequence: CASSSTGTGSEAFF.

The chain joins TRBV18 to TRBJ2-5; 8 positions match TRBD2. J lost 2 bases, V lost 2 bases, and 10 bases had no gene match. CDR1 is KGHSH and CDR2 is LQKENI in the germline V gene. This CDR3 has 17 amino acids. CDR3 loop: CASSPTGLVRKQETQYF. The CDR3 nucleotides are TGTGCCAGCTCACCAACGGGACTAGTGCGTAAACAAGAGACCCAGTACTTC.

This rearrangement joins TRBV6-1 to TRBJ2-6; 8 bases line up with TRBD1. The CDR3 has 17 amino acids. With V trimmed by 1 base and J by 0 bases, 2 bases remained unmatched. Germline V gives CDR1 MNHNS, CDR2 SASEGT. The CDR3 is CASSEGDRISGANVLTF. The CDR3 DNA follows: TGTGCCAGCAGTGAAGGGGACAGGATCTCTGGGGCCAACGTCCTGACTTTC.

This rearrangement joins TRBV10-1 to TRBJ1-5; D is uncertain. The V and J ends lost 4 bases and 7 bases respectively, with 23 bases between them. The germline V gene has CDR1 WNHNN and CDR2 SYGVQD (reference sequence). This CDR3 spans 17 amino acids. The CDR3 reads CASSVVSVTDFLQPQHF. The CDR3 coding sequence is TGCGCCAGCAGTGTTGTTTCCGTGACGGACTTTTTGCAGCCCCAGCATTTT.

This clone was observed a few times. CDR3 in amino acids: CASSPLGQGAAEQYF. The CDR3 DNA reads as TGTGCCAGCAGCCCCCTGGGACAGGGGGCTGCAGAGCAGTACTTC. The chain carries TRBV4-2 and TRBJ2-7; 12 bases are shared with TRBD1. With 4 bases clipped from V and 7 bases from J, the junction kept 8 bases outside the gene matches. CDR3 size: 15 residues. Germline V gene sequence: CDR1 LGHNA, CDR2 YNFKEQ.

This chain connects TRBV19 to TRBJ2-2, with a weak D call TRBD1 (6 bases). Per germline, CDR1 LNHDA and CDR2 SQIVND (reference sequence). This CDR3 is 17 amino acids long. Deletions cut 6 bases from V and 0 bases from J, with 17 bases between. The CDR3 sequence is CASREQGLNTNTGELFF. The CDR3 coding sequence is TGTGCCAGTAGAGAACAGGGTCTTAATACGAACACCGGGGAGCTGTTTTTT.